Below are 3 T cell receptor beta chains sequenced from a single sample in a study of TIL therapy for anti-PD-1-resistant metastatic lung cancer. Time point indicated: pre-treatment sample, taken before nivolumab and TIL therapy. The immunoSEQ assay was v3. Sequenced by immunoSEQ multiplex PCR; TCRdb stores in-frame clones only, minus some. The sample lists 55,000 to 60,000 clones; around 70% were seen once. The specimen was blood, collected at baseline. All receptors come from a person aged 25-79 years with non-small cell lung cancer.

The rearrangement links TRBV6-5 to TRBJ2-1; 8 bases are shared with TRBD2. CDR1 MNHEY and CDR2 SVGAGI come from the germline V gene. The CDR3 has 14 residues. V lost 5 bases, J lost 7 bases, and 7 bases stayed unmatched. The CDR3 spells CASSGAGTRNEQFF. DNA for the CDR3: TGTGCCAGCAGTGGTGCCGGGACTAGGAATGAGCAGTTCTTC.

The chain carries TRBV5-1 and TRBJ2-7; D is ambiguous. The CDR3 consists of 13 residues. Germline CDR1 is SGHRS and CDR2 is YFSETQ. V dropped 2 bases and J dropped 4 bases, with 10 bases sitting between them. The CDR3 region is CASSFNGLYEQYF. In DNA form, the CDR3 reads TGCGCCAGCAGCTTTAACGGGCTATACGAGCAGTACTTC.

This clone was detected only a few times. The gene calls are TRBV27 and TRBJ1-6, with D tentatively TRBD1 (5 bases). Germline CDR1 is MNHEY and CDR2 is SMNVEV (reference sequence). The ends were cut back, 2 bases at V and 9 bases at J, with 14 bases in the middle. The CDR3 loop spans 15 amino acids. CDR3 bases: TGTGCCAGCAGTTTAACCGGGACTTCGCTTTCACCCCTCCACTTT. It specifies CASSLTGTSLSPLHF.